This TCR beta chain comes out of a study of T cells in Graves' hyperthyroidism and ophthalmopathy. Each patient was aged 18 to 65 and had newly diagnosed hyperthyroidism of under 2 months' duration. It was uncontrolled infection, other autoimmune disease, pregnancy or lactation that excluded patients. Study-level results: From stable hyperthyroidism, ophthalmopathy was set apart by a 13 V-J model.

The table lists this clonotype with a few counts. The antigen is unknown. The CDR3 regions of TCR beta were amplified from RNA transcripts. The TCR CDR3 first-round RT-PCR relied on the HTBI primer set. Via MiXCR, TCRdb re-called the multiplex PCR reads, giving one row per CDR3 protein. The table has 470,000 or so distinct CDR3 sequences, around 20% seen once. Germline values: CDR1 SGDLS, CDR2 YYNGEE. The CDR3 totals 14 residues. Trimming cost V 0 bases and J 1 base, with 7 bases left between them. Source material: blood. The chain uses TRBV9 and TRBJ2-5, with no clear D. The origin of this receptor is a man aged 18 to 29 with Graves' hyperthyroidism. The CDR3 here is CASSVAGFQETQYF. CDR3 bases: TGTGCCAGCAGCGTAGCAGGATTCCAAGAGACCCAGTACTTC.